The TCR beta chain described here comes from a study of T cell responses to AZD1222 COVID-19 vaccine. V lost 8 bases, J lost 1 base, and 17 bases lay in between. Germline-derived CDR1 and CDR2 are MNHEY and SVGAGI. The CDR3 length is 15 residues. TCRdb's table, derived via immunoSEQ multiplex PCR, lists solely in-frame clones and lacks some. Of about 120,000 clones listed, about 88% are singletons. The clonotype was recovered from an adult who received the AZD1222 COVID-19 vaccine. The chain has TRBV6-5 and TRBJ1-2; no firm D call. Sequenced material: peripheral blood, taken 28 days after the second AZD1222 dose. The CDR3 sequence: CASSPVEVRNYGYTF. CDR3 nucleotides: TGTGCCAGCTCCCCGGTCGAAGTCCGTAACTATGGCTACACCTTC.